A single sample is the source of the 4 T cell receptor beta chains below, sequenced in a study of T cells in narcolepsy. Profiling relied on immunoSEQ multiplex PCR, and the TCRdb table lists in-frame clones only, not all of them. The profile shows 25,000 to 35,000 clones, 83% of them singletons. The specimen sequenced was CD45RA- memory CD4+ T cells from PBMCs. Source of these receptors: a human donor with narcolepsy.

The chain uses TRBV10-1 and TRBJ2-1; TRBD2 aligns across 12 bases. Germline lookup yields CDR1 WNHNN and CDR2 SYGVQD (reference sequence). Trimming took 4 bases from V and 8 from J; bases not matched to a gene: 9. The CDR3 is made up of 16 amino acids. As DNA, the CDR3 is TGCGCCAGCAGTGGCCTGACTAGCGGGGGACCGGATGAGCAGTTCTTC. Translating it yields CASSGLTSGGPDEQFF.

This rearrangement joins TRBV5-6 to TRBJ1-2; D is uncertain. This CDR3 contains 14 residues. Trimming left V 4 bases short and J 8 bases short, with 18 bases between. The germline V gene encodes CDR1 SGHDT and CDR2 YYEEEE. CDR3 in DNA: TGTGCCAGCAGCCGCCCGTCTAGGATAGGGGGCTACACCTTC. Amino acid sequence: CASSRPSRIGGYTF.

The V gene is TRBV5-1, the J gene TRBJ1-1; TRBD1 matches at 9 bases. V lost 3 bases and J lost 7; bases outside the gene matches: 4. Germline CDR1 SGHRS, CDR2 YFSETQ. The CDR3 consists of 13 residues. CDR3 region: CASSSTGGFEAFF. CDR3 in DNA: TGCGCCAGCAGCTCGACAGGGGGTTTTGAAGCTTTCTTT. The entire variable domain, with the rest obtained from reference TRBV5-1 and TRBJ1-1, is as follows: KAGVTQTPRYLIKTRGQQVTLSCSPISGHRSVSWYQQTPGQGLQFLFEYFSETQRNKGNFPGRFSGRQFSNSRSEMNVSTLELGDSALYLCASSSTGGFEAFFGQGTRLTVV.

The rearrangement joins TRBV7-9 to TRBJ1-3; 8 bases line up with TRBD1. The CDR3 covers 16 residues. CDR1 is SEHNR, CDR2 FQNEAQ, per germline (reference sequence). The J segment lost 5 bases and the V segment lost 5 bases, leaving 11 bases of the junction unmatched. The CDR3 DNA reads TGTGCCAGCAGCCTTTTGGACGGGACAGGAAGAAACACCATATATTTT. Translation: CASSLLDGTGRNTIYF.